This T cell receptor beta chain derives from a study of T cell repertoires in aging, cancer and after chemotherapy. V lost 5 bases, J lost 1 base, and 4 bases stayed unmatched. This CDR3 has 16 amino acids. Peripheral blood genomic DNA, not sorted cells or RNA, was the template. In regard to this clonotype: Its target is not known.

Study results and caveats: Age-matched healthy donors had significantly more diverse, less clonal blood TCR repertoires than untreated cancer patients.

A mixed TRB-A/B primer pool amplified rearranged TRB by multiplex touch-down PCR. TCRdb reanalysed the multiplex PCR reads using MiXCR and keeps one entry per CDR3 protein. The sample lists around 13,000 distinct CDR3 sequences; less than 40% were seen once. This chain joins TRBV12-3 or TRBV12-4 and TRBJ2-2; 10 nucleotides align to TRBD2. The TCR originated in a human donor in good health. The donor label of this sample is uncertain. The sequencing input was blood. CDR3 coding DNA: TGTGCCAGCAGTCTGTCTAGCGGGGGGAACACCGGGGAGCTGTTTTTT. This sequence encodes CASSLSSGGNTGELFF.